One sample yielded the 27 T cell receptor beta chains listed below, sequenced in a study of blood T cells in healthy people across ages. A second PCR of 7 to 11 cycles used a sample-barcoded 5' primer and a J-beta primer mix. TCRdb re-derived calls from the 5' RACE reads in MiXCR, one entry per CDR3 protein. Here the sample spans about 1.8 million distinct CDR3 sequences, roughly 52% being singletons. Sequenced: blood. These receptors originate from a middle-aged woman in good health.

V is TRBV28 and J is TRBJ2-7; TRBD1 might be the D (5 bases). CDR1 is MDHEN, CDR2 SYDVKM, per germline. CDR3 length: 13 amino acids. Trimming stripped 4 bases from V and 3 bases from J, with 10 bases between. CDR3 sequence (DNA): TGTGCCAGCAGTTCCAGGGCCAACTACGAGCAGTACTTC. As protein: CASSSRANYEQYF.

This clonotype showed up just a few times. The chain links TRBV11-2 to TRBJ2-7; tentative D call: TRBD1 (6 bases). Germline CDR1 SGHAT, CDR2 FQNNGV. The CDR3 is 15 amino acids. V lost 8 bases and J 2 bases, leaving 19 bases between the germline ends. The CDR3 DNA follows: TGTGCCAGCGGAACCCGAGGGGGTAACACCTACGAGCAGTACTTC. Translating it yields CASGTRGGNTYEQYF.

The chain couples TRBV28 to TRBJ1-1, with no clear D. Germline loops: CDR1 MDHEN, CDR2 SYDVKM. The CDR3 consists of 11 residues. V gave up 3 bases and J gave up 10 bases, with 9 bases separating them. CDR3 bases: TGTGCCAGCAGTTTTCGGGGTTCAGCTTTCTTT. It yields the protein CASSFRGSAFF.

This clonotype has just a few counts. V and J are TRBV5-8 and TRBJ1-5; possible D gene TRBD1, 6 bases. CDR1 is SGHTS, CDR2 YDEGEE, per germline. CDR3 size: 15 residues. V shed 0 bases and J shed 1 base, with 8 bases lying between them. Here the CDR3 reads CASSLEGDSNQPQHF. Here the CDR3 DNA reads TGTGCCAGCAGCTTGGAGGGGGACAGCAATCAGCCCCAGCATTTT.

The CDR3 nucleotides are TGTGCCAGCAGCAGCGCGTTTGGCTATGGCTACACCTTC. Its translation is CASSSAFGYGYTF. The chain is built from TRBV9 and TRBJ1-2; D unclear. The CDR3 covers 13 residues. Between the trimmed V and J ends, which lost 4 bases and 4 bases, there was a span of 11 bases. Germline values: CDR1 SGDLS, CDR2 YYNGEE.

This sequence joins TRBV6-6 and TRBJ2-7, with D hard to call. Germline values: CDR1 MNHNY, CDR2 SVGAGI (reference sequence). Deletions cut 2 bases from V and 4 bases from J, with 6 bases between. This CDR3 region has 12 residues. The CDR3 loop is CASSYGEYEQYF. DNA for the CDR3: TGTGCCAGCAGTTACGGGGAATACGAGCAGTACTTC.

The genes are TRBV18 and TRBJ1-6, with TRBD1 matching over 9 bases. CDR3 size: 16 residues. V was pared by 6 bases and J by 9 bases, with 12 bases of the junction left unmatched. Germline CDR1 and CDR2: KGHSH and LQKENI. The CDR3 coding sequence is TGTGCCAGCTCGCTACAGGGACAGGGTCTGACTTCACCCCTCCACTTT. Residues: CASSLQGQGLTSPLHF. The full variable domain, with the rest looked up from reference TRBV18 and TRBJ1-6, is NAGVMQNPRHLVRRRGQEARLRCSPMKGHSHVYWYRQLPEEGLKFMVYLQKENIIDESGMPKERFSAEFPKEGPSILRIQQVVRGDSAAYFCASSLQGQGLTSPLHFGNGTRLTVT.

The V call is TRBV14, the J call TRBJ2-3, with 9 nucleotides matching TRBD2. J gave up 0 bases and V 3 bases, and 7 bases lay outside the gene matches. The CDR3 totals 17 residues. In germline, CDR1 is SGHDN, CDR2 FVKESK. The CDR3 region has the DNA TGTGCCAGCAGCCAGAGGGCGGGGGGGCCTAGCACAGATACGCAGTATTTT. Amino acids: CASSQRAGGPSTDTQYF.

This clonotype was seen more than once but under ten times. The chain couples TRBV27 to TRBJ2-7; the match to TRBD2 covers 11 bases. The trim removed 1 base at V and 6 bases at J, leaving 8 bases unmatched. The CDR3 spans 16 residues. Germline CDR1 MNHEY, CDR2 SMNVEV (reference sequence). DNA for the CDR3: TGTGCCAGCAGTTTATGGGCTAGCGGGGGGTCGGGCGAGCAGTACTTC. As protein: CASSLWASGGSGEQYF.

The chain couples TRBV13 to TRBJ1-2, with a tentative D call TRBD1 (5 bases). Germline CDR1 is PRHDT and CDR2 is FYEKMQ (reference sequence). Between the trimmed V and J ends, which lost 6 bases and 2 bases, there was a span of 13 bases. CDR3 length: 14 amino acids. The CDR3 sequence is CASRQVGQNYGYTF. The CDR3 DNA follows: TGTGCCAGCAGACAAGTGGGGCAGAACTATGGCTACACCTTC.

This clonotype was counted only a few times. J is TRBJ2-4 and V is TRBV12-3 or TRBV12-4; 9 bases map to TRBD1. V lost 1 base and J lost 7; bases outside the gene matches: 2. The CDR3 sequence is 14 residues long. The CDR3 region is CASSLGTGVNIQYF. DNA of the CDR3: TGTGCCAGCAGTTTAGGGACAGGGGTGAACATTCAGTACTTC.

This clonotype was detected a few times. The rearrangement links TRBV6-5 to TRBJ1-3; no definite D call. CDR1 and CDR2 (germline): MNHEY, SVGAGI. The CDR3 has 14 amino acids. The germline V and J ends were trimmed by 2 bases and 0 bases, with 5 bases remaining between them. The CDR3 sequence is CASSYGDSGNTIYF. As DNA, the CDR3 is TGTGCCAGCAGTTACGGGGACTCTGGAAACACCATATATTTT.

This clonotype has more than one count but fewer than ten. The chain recombines TRBV25-1 with TRBJ1-4; D is unclear. V lost 6 bases to trimming and J lost 4 bases, with 6 bases between them. The CDR3 runs to 12 residues. The germline V gene has CDR1 MGHDK and CDR2 SYGVNS. CDR3 residues: CASSGYNEKLFF. CDR3 coding DNA: TGTGCCAGCAGCGGGTATAATGAAAAACTGTTTTTT.

The count of this clonotype is one. The chain has TRBV6-5 and TRBJ2-1; D is uncertain. V lost 2 bases, J lost 9 bases, and 20 bases lay in between. Germline V CDR1 and CDR2: MNHEY, SVGAGI. The CDR3 extends over 16 amino acids. Here the CDR3 DNA reads TGTGCCAGCAGTTACGAGGCGACCCAACGTGGGATTGAGCAGTTCTTC. It translates to CASSYEATQRGIEQFF.

The chain joins TRBV20-1 to TRBJ1-1; tentatively, D is TRBD1 (6 bases). Trimming removed 7 bases from V and 3 bases from J, with 9 bases in between. Germline V gene lookup returns CDR1 DFQATT and CDR2 SNEGSKA (reference sequence). This CDR3 has 11 amino acids. For the CDR3, the DNA is TGCAGTGGTCAGGGGTACACTGAAGCTTTCTTT. Translated: CSGQGYTEAFF.

The chain recombines TRBV5-1 with TRBJ2-5, with 7 bases fitting TRBD1. Germline CDR1 and CDR2: SGHRS and YFSETQ. The CDR3 runs 16 residues. Trimming cost V 3 bases and J 4 bases; bases outside gene matches: 12. CDR3 in DNA: TGCGCCAGCAGCTCCACCCGGACAGGTGGGGTAGAGACCCAGTACTTC. It yields the protein CASSSTRTGGVETQYF.

V is TRBV6-6 and J is TRBJ1-5, with D perhaps TRBD1 (5 bases). The V and J ends lost 6 bases and 3 bases respectively, with 18 bases between them. Germline-derived CDR1 and CDR2 are MNHNY and SVGAGI (reference sequence). The CDR3 covers 16 residues. In DNA, the CDR3 is TGTGCCAGCAGCCCCAAACTGGGACGGTACAATCAGCCCCAGCATTTT. Protein sequence: CASSPKLGRYNQPQHF.

This chain links TRBV15 with TRBJ1-2; 8 nucleotides align to TRBD1. J lost 6 bases, V lost 5 bases, and 8 bases had no gene match. CDR1 LNHNV and CDR2 YYDKDF come from the germline V gene (reference sequence). There are 14 residues in the CDR3. CDR3 loop: CATSPGTGPNGYTF. CDR3 coding DNA: TGTGCCACCAGCCCAGGGACAGGACCTAATGGCTACACCTTC. Supplemented by reference TRBV15 and TRBJ1-2, the full variable domain reads DAMVIQNPRYQVTQFGKPVTLSCSQTLNHNVMYWYQQKSSQAPKLLFHYYDKDFNNEADTPDNFQSRRPNTSFCFLDIRSPGLGDTAMYLCATSPGTGPNGYTFGSGTRLTVV.

This clonotype has more than one count but fewer than ten. V usage is TRBV5-1 and J usage is TRBJ1-6; the D is unclear. Trimming took off 4 bases at V and 7 bases at J, with 9 bases between the two ends. Germline values: CDR1 SGHRS, CDR2 YFSETQ. The CDR3 covers 13 residues. In DNA form, the CDR3 reads TGCGCCAGCAGCCCTCTCCCGAATTCACCCCTCCACTTT. It translates to CASSPLPNSPLHF.

This clonotype was picked up a small number of times. This chain uses TRBV7-2 with TRBJ2-7, with D possibly being TRBD2 (6 bases). Deletions cut 5 bases from V and 5 bases from J, with 16 bases between. The CDR3 has 14 amino acids. Germline V lookup: CDR1 SGHTA, CDR2 FQGNSA. The CDR3 nucleotides are TGTGCCAGCAGCGTAGGCAGCGGGTCGAACGAGCAGTACTTC. Translated: CASSVGSGSNEQYF.

The chain is built from TRBV19 and TRBJ1-4, with D uncertain. V was pared by 4 bases and J by 7 bases, with 10 bases between. CDR1 is LNHDA and CDR2 is SQIVND in the germline V gene (reference sequence). This CDR3 contains 13 residues. CDR3 amino acids: CASSTPGIEKLFF. CDR3 DNA: TGTGCCAGTAGTACACCTGGAATTGAAAAACTGTTTTTT.

The V gene is TRBV28, the J gene TRBJ1-1, with unresolved D. The germline V and J ends were trimmed by 1 base and 8 bases, with 8 bases remaining between them. Per germline, CDR1 MDHEN and CDR2 SYDVKM. The CDR3 is 12 residues long. The CDR3 sequence: CASSLYLGEAFF. For the CDR3, the DNA is TGTGCCAGCAGTTTATATTTGGGGGAAGCTTTCTTT.

The rearrangement uses TRBV29-1 and TRBJ2-4; D call uncertain. Trimming cost V 2 bases and J 7 bases, with 12 bases left between them. The germline CDR1 and CDR2 sequences are SQVTM and ANQGSEA. This CDR3 has 13 residues. The CDR3 DNA is TGCAGCGTTGAATTTCTCGTCGGGAACATTCAGTACTTC. This gives the protein CSVEFLVGNIQYF.

This clonotype has more than one count but fewer than ten. J is TRBJ2-7 and V is TRBV20-1; no definite D call. The CDR3 is made up of 14 amino acids. Germline V CDR1 and CDR2: DFQATT, SNEGSKA (reference sequence). V was trimmed by 0 bases and J by 6 bases, leaving 15 bases between them. CDR3 DNA sequence: TGCAGTGCTAGAGATATTAGCAGGACGTTCGAGCAGTACTTC. Residues: CSARDISRTFEQYF.

This clonotype has more than one count but fewer than ten. V is TRBV9 and J is TRBJ2-5; 11 bases match TRBD1. The CDR3 contains 15 residues. The ends lost 3 bases at V and 5 bases at J; junction bases unmatched: 6. CDR1 SGDLS and CDR2 YYNGEE come from the germline V gene. CDR3 region: CASSAGTGGHETQYF. CDR3 DNA sequence: TGTGCCAGCAGCGCCGGGACAGGGGGACATGAGACCCAGTACTTC.

The chain is built from TRBV27 and TRBJ2-1; a weak D match, TRBD2 (6 bases). The J call may be in error: the DNA end matches TRBJ2-7 better. CDR1 MNHEY and CDR2 SMNVEV come from the germline V gene (reference sequence). The CDR3 loop spans 14 amino acids. DNA of the CDR3: TGTGCCAGCAGTCAAACTACTAGCTACAATGAGCAGTACTTC. Protein sequence: CASSQTTSYNEQYF.

The chain is built from TRBV7-9 and TRBJ2-7, with 8 bases matching TRBD1. The ends lost 6 bases at V and 2 bases at J; junction bases unmatched: 9. The CDR3 is 15 amino acids. CDR1 SEHNR and CDR2 FQNEAQ come from the germline V gene (reference sequence). Here the CDR3 reads CASSLPGQAAYEQYF. The CDR3 DNA follows: TGTGCCAGCAGTCTACCGGGACAGGCGGCCTACGAGCAGTACTTC.